This T cell receptor beta chain was found in a study of cytomegalovirus exposure and HLA in healthy donors. This CDR3 contains 14 residues. The PCR made use of 60 Vbeta and 13 Jbeta primers. Assay: immunoSEQ multiplex PCR; the TCRdb copy retains only in-frame clones and omits some. The sample yields over 150,000 clones, about 77% seen once. These donors counted as nominally healthy when sampled, but unrecorded immune exposures were likely. The genes are TRBV21-1 and TRBJ2-5; the DNA was not used to check the table's D call, TRBD2. TRBV21-1 is annotated as a pseudogene. The source is a woman in her thirties or forties in good health and CMV-seropositive. Material for sequencing was PBMCs. The CDR3 region has the DNA TGTGCCAGCAGCAAAGGCGGGCCCCAAGAGACCCAGTACTTC. It encodes CASSKGGPQETQYF.